This T cell receptor (beta chain) comes out of a study of blood T cell repertoires in COVID-19. Turning to the study itself: Sample material is recorded as cDNA or gDNA derived from T cells, B-cell-depleted T cells, or PBMCs.

Methods used by the authors: Reference gene primer amplification gave nucleated cell count estimates. The assay was immunoSEQ multiplex PCR, and TCRdb's table has in-frame clones only and misses some. D and trimming were read from the DNA, whereas the V and J calls and clone size are those reported in that table. The sample contains approximately 72,000 clones, roughly 83% of which appear only once. Germline CDR1 reads MNHNY; CDR2 reads SVGAGI (reference sequence). The ends lost 5 bases at V and 5 bases at J; junction bases unmatched: 10. The CDR3 covers 16 residues. This clone has just one count. J is TRBJ1-4 and V is TRBV6-6; TRBD1 agrees at 8 bases. This sequence was found in a woman aged 80 or older with acute or convalescent COVID-19. What was sequenced was peripheral blood. Here the CDR3 DNA reads TGTGCCAGCAGTCATCAGGGGGCTCCAGAGAATGAAAAACTGTTTTTT. This codes for CASSHQGAPENEKLFF.